This TCR beta chain was observed in a study of blood T cell repertoires in COVID-19. Study-wide context: Whether acute or convalescent, the COVID-19 samples came from the United States, Italy and Spain. T cells, B-cell-depleted T cells, or PBMCs provided the cDNA or gDNA that served as material.

Study processing details: Quantification of nucleated cells was approximated via reference gene primer amplification. The repertoire was sequenced with immunoSEQ multiplex PCR; TCRdb's copy has only in-frame clones and lacks some. V, J and clone size are taken as reported in that table, and D and trimming were inferred from the DNA itself. Among fewer than 200,000 clones listed, about 83% were seen once. V was pared by 3 bases and J by 8 bases, with 13 bases of the junction left unmatched. The CDR3 loop spans 16 amino acids. Germline-derived CDR1 and CDR2 are SEHNR and FQNEAQ (reference sequence). Sequenced material: peripheral blood. The source is a middle-aged man who had recovered from COVID-19. V gene TRBV7-9 combines with J gene TRBJ2-1; 7 nucleotides agree with TRBD1. This CDR3 is CASSFSAGGIWYEQFF. CDR3 nucleotide sequence: TGTGCCAGCAGCTTCTCCGCAGGGGGTATCTGGTATGAGCAGTTCTTC.